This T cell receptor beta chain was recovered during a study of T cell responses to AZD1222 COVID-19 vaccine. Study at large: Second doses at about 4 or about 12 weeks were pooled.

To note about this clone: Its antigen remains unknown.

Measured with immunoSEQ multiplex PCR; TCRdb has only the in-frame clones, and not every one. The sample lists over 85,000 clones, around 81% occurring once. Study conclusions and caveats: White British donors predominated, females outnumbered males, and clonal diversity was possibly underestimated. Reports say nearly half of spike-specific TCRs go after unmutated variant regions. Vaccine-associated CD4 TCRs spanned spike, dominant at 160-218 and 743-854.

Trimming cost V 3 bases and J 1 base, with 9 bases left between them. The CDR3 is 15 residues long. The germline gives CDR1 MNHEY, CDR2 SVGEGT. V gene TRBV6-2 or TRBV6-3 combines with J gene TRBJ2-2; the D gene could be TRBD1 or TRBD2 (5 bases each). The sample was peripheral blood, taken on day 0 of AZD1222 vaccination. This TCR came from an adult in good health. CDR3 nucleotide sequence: TGTGCCAGCAGTTATGGGACGGTGAACACCGGGGAGCTGTTTTTT. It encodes CASSYGTVNTGELFF.